This TCR beta chain was retrieved from a study of identical twins. Whole-study findings and limits: Twin-shared out-of-frame alpha sequences were enriched for low generation probability. Modeled out-of-frame TCR alpha sharing in monozygotic twins fell below observed levels.

Comments on this clonotype: What it recognizes is unknown.

Trimming cost V 0 bases and J 7 bases, with 13 bases left between them. CDR3 length: 15 amino acids. Germline V gene data show CDR1 as LGHDT and CDR2 as YNNKEL (reference sequence). TCRdb re-called the 5' RACE reads with MiXCR, one entry per CDR3 protein. The sample holds approximately 550,000 distinct CDR3 sequences; about 20% are singletons and the top ten take approximately 0.48%. These data were also reused for a study on yellow fever vaccine responses in identical twins.

J is TRBJ2-1 and V is TRBV3-1; D gene ambiguous. This clonotype was obtained from a woman between 18 and 29 years old in good health. The sequenced material came from CD4+ T cells sorted from blood. CDR3 residues: CASSQDELSANEQFF. The CDR3 DNA reads TGTGCCAGCAGCCAAGATGAGTTGTCGGCTAATGAGCAGTTCTTC.